The rows below give T cell receptor beta chains drawn from one sample of a study of T cell clusters in autoimmune cytopenias. TCRdb re-called the multiplex PCR reads, yielding one record per CDR3 amino acid sequence without DNA. There are some 3,500 distinct CDR3 sequences in the sample, with 16% held by the top ten. The sequenced sample consisted of peripheral blood. All receptors come from a human donor with an autoimmune cytopenia or autoimmune hepatitis (not recorded which). The CDR3 runs from the conserved cysteine through the conserved F or W. The order of the fields is J gene, clone size, V gene, CDR3 protein. Where a row states a size, it is once, few, many or the class of an expanded clone; other rows omit it.

TRBJ2-6	-	TRBV19	CASTLWGAPGANVLTF
TRBJ2-3	-	TRBV5-6	CASSLLATDTQYF
TRBJ2-7	medium-sized	TRBV6-5	CASKFSGQGSGEQYF
TRBJ2-7	medium-sized	TRBV4-3	CASSQESTGRYEQYF
TRBJ2-7	medium-sized	TRBV5-6	CASTLGTNSYEQYF
TRBJ2-3	medium-sized	TRBV12-3/TRBV12-4	CASSLAGDTQYF
TRBJ1-2	medium-sized	TRBV11-1	CASSPGRPNYGYTF
TRBJ2-3	medium-sized	TRBV11-1	CASSVGTGSTDTQYF
TRBJ2-1	-	TRBV27	CASSSGTEGYNEQFF
TRBJ2-1	-	TRBV4-2	CASSQRLGSNEQFF
TRBJ2-3	medium-sized	TRBV6-5	CASRPGIGTDTQYF
TRBJ1-2	medium-sized	TRBV15	CATSLRVGVYGYTF
TRBJ2-7	medium-sized	TRBV5-4	CASSFLDYEQYF
TRBJ2-1	medium-sized	TRBV19	CASSIQAGGSYNEQFF
TRBJ1-3	medium-sized	TRBV6-2/TRBV6-3	CASSANRWDNSGNTIYF
TRBJ2-7	medium-sized	TRBV30	CAWSRGSNEQYF
TRBJ2-7	medium-sized	TRBV27	CASSLGQVYEQYF
TRBJ2-6	-	TRBV18	CASLQGTGANVLTF
TRBJ2-3	-	TRBV6-6	CASSYDMATDTQYF
TRBJ1-2	medium-sized	TRBV5-4	CASSLPLGQNYGYTF
TRBJ1-5	-	TRBV20-1	CSARGIRGSGNRPQHF
TRBJ2-1	-	TRBV6-2/TRBV6-3	CASSEPPGQGADEQFF
TRBJ2-5	-	TRBV20-1	CSARNGLAGGRETQYF
TRBJ2-5	-	TRBV5-6	CASSACGGGETQYF
TRBJ2-5	medium-sized	TRBV14	CASSHFGQGEETQYF
TRBJ2-7	-	TRBV7-6	CASSFGTKGGEQYF
TRBJ2-2	medium-sized	TRBV30	CAWSVQGASGELFF
TRBJ2-1	medium-sized	TRBV27	CASSDVSGGANEQFF
TRBJ2-1	-	TRBV20-1	CSASGKSSYNEQFF
TRBJ1-2	-	TRBV7-4	CASSPGIDGYTF
TRBJ2-7	-	TRBV20-1	CSVRQGSYEQYF
TRBJ2-1	-	TRBV20-1	CSARAWDRGLDEQFF
TRBJ2-5	medium-sized	TRBV29-1	CSVERVGNQETQYF
TRBJ1-5	-	TRBV7-2	CASSIWGAEQPQHF
TRBJ2-1	medium-sized	TRBV4-3	CASSQDWDSTLNEQFF